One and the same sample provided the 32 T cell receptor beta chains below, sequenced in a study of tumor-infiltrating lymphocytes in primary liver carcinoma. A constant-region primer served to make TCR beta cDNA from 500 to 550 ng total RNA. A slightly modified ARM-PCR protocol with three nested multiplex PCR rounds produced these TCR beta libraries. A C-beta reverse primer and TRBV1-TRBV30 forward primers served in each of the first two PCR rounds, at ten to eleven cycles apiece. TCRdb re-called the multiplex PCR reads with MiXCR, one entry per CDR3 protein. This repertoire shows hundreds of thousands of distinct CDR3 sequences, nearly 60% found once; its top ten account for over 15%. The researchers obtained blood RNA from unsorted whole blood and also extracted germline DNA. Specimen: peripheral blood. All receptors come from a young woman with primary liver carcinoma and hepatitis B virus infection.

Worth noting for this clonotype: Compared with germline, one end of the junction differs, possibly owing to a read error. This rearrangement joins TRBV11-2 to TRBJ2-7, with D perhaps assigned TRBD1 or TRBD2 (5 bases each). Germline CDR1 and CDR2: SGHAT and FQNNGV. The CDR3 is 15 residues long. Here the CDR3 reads CTSSLHRTRRHEQYF. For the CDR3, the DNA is TGTACCAGCAGCTTACACAGGACTCGTCGGCACGAGCAGTACTTC.

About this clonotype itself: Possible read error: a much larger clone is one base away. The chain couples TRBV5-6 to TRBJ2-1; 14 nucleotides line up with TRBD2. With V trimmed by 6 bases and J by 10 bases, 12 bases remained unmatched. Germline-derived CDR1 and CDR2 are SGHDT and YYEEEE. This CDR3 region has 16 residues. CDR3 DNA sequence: TGTGCCAGCAACAAACAGGGACTAGCGGGAGTTAGCGAGCAGTTCTTC. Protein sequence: CASNKQGLAGVSEQFF.

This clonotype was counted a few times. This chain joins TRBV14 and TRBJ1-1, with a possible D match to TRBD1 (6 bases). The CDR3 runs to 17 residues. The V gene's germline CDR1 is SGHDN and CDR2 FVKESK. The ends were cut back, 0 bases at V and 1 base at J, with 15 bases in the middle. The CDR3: CASSQDPGQWGNTEAFF. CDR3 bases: TGTGCCAGCAGCCAAGATCCCGGACAGTGGGGGAACACTGAAGCTTTCTTT.

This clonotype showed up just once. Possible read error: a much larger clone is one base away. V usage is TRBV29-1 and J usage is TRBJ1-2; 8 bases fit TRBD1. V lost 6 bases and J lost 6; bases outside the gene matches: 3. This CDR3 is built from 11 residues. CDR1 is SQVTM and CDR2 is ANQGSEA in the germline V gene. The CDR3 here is CSVLDRDGYTF. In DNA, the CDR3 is TGCAGCGTGTTGGACAGGGATGGCTACACCTTC.

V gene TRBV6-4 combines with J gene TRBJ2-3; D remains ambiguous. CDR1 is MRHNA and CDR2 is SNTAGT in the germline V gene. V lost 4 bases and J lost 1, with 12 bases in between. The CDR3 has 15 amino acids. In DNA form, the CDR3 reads TGTGCCAGCAGTGTGGGATGCGGTCGCACAGATACGCAGTATTTT. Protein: CASSVGCGRTDTQYF.

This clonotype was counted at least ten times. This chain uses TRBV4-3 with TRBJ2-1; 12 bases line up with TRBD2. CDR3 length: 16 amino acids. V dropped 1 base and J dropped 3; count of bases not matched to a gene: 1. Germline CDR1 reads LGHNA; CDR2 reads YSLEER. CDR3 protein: CASSQATSGSYNEQFF. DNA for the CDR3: TGCGCCAGCAGCCAAGCGACTAGCGGGAGCTACAATGAGCAGTTCTTC.

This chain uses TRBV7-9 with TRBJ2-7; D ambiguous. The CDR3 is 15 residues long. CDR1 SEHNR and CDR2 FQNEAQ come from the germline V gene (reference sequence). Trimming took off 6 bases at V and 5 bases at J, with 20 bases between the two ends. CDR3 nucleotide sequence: TGTGCCAGCAGTTCTTTCTCTGGGGTAAATGACGAGCAGTACTTC. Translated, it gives CASSSFSGVNDEQYF.

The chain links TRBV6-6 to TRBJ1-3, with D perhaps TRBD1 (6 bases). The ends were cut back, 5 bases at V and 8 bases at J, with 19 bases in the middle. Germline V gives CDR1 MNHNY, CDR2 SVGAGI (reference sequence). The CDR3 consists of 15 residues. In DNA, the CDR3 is TGTGCCAGCAGTGTTGGGACACCGAGAGGGGACACCATATATTTT. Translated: CASSVGTPRGDTIYF.

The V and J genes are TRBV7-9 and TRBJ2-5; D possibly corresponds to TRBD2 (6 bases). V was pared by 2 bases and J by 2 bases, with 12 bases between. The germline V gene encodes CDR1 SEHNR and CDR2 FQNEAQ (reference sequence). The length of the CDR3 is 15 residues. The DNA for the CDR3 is TGTGCCAGCAGCTTAATAGCCGGAGGGCAAGAGACCCAGTACTTC. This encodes CASSLIAGGQETQYF.

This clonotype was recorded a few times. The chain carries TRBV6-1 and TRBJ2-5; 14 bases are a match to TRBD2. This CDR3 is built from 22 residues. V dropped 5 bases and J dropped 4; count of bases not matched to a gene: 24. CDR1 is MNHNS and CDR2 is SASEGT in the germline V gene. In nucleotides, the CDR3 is TGTGCCAGCAGTACTCGACATTTTCCCACCGGGACTAGCGGGAGAAAACGAGAGACCCAGTACTTC. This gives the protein CASSTRHFPTGTSGRKRETQYF.

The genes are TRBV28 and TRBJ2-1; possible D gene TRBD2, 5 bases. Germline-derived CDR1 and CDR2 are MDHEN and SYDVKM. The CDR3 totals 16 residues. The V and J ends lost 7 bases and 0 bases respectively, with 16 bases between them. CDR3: CASNTLSGSSYNEQFF. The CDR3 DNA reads TGTGCCAGCAATACTCTCAGCGGCAGCTCCTACAATGAGCAGTTCTTC.

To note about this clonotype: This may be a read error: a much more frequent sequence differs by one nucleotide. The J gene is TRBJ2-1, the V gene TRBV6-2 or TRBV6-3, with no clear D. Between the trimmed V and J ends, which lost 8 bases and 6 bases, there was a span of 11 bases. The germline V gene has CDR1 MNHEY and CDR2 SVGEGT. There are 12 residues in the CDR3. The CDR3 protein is CASRPFGNEQFF. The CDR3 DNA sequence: TGTGCCAGCCGCCCCTTCGGCAATGAGCAGTTCTTC.

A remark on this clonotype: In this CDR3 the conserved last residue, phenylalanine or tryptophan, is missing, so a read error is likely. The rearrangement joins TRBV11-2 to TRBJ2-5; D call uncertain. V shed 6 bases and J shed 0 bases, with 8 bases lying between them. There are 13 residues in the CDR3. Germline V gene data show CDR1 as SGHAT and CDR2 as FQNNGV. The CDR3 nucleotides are TGTGCCAGCAGTTTATCGTACCAAGAGACCCAGTACCTC. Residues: CASSLSYQETQYL.

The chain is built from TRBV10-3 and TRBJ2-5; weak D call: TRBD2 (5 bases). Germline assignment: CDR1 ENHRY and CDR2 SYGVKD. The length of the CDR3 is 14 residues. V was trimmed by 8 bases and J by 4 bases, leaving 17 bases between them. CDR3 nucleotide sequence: TGTGCCATCGAGGGCAGGTTACAAACAGAGACCCAGTACTTC. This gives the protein CAIEGRLQTETQYF.

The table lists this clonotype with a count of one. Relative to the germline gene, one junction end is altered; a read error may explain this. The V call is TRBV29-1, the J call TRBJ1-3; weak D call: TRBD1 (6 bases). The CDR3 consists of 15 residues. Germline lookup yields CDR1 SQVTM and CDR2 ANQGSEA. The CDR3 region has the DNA TGCAACGTTGACTTAGGGGGTGGCTCTGGAAACACCATATATTTT. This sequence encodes CNVDLGGGSGNTIYF.

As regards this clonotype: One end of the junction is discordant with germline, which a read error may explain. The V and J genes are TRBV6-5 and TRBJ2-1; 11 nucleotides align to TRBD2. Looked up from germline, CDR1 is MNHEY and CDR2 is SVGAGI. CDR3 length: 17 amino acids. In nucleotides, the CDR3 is TGTACCAGCAGTTATAGACTAGCGGGGCCCTCCTACAATGAGCAGTTCTTC. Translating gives CTSSYRLAGPSYNEQFF.

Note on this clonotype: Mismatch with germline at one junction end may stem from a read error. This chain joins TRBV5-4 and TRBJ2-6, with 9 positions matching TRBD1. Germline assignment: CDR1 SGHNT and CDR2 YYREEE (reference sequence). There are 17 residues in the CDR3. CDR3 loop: CGSSLGQGLSGANALTF. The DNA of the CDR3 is TGTGGCAGCAGCTTGGGACAGGGCCTCTCTGGGGCCAACGCCCTGACTTTC.

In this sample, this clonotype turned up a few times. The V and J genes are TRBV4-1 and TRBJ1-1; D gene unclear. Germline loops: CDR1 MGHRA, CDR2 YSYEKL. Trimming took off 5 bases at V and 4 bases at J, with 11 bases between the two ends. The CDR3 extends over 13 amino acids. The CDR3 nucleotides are TGCGCCAGCAGCTCGGGTGTGAGCACTGAAGCTTTCTTT. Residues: CASSSGVSTEAFF.

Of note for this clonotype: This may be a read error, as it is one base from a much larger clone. CDR3 protein: CVSSAVASGSETQYF. CDR3 nucleotide sequence: TGTGTCAGCAGCGCCGTAGCCAGCGGGAGTGAGACCCAGTACTTC. The V call is TRBV11-1, the J call TRBJ2-5; 8 positions agree with TRBD2. This CDR3 has 15 residues. Looked up from germline, CDR1 is SGHAT and CDR2 is FQDESV (reference sequence).

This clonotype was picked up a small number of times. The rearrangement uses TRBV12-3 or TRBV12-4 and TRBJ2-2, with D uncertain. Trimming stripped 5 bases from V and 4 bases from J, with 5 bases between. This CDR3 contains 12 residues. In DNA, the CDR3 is TGTGCCAGCAGTCATATCACCGGGGAGCTGTTTTTT. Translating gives CASSHITGELFF.

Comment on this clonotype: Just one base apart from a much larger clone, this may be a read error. CDR3 in amino acids: CGVEGTALETQYF. CDR3 nucleotides: TGCGGCGTTGAAGGGACGGCCCTGGAGACCCAGTACTTC. The chain links TRBV29-1 to TRBJ2-5; D may be TRBD1 or TRBD2 (5 bases each). Germline V gives CDR1 SQVTM, CDR2 ANQGSEA. The CDR3 is made up of 13 amino acids.

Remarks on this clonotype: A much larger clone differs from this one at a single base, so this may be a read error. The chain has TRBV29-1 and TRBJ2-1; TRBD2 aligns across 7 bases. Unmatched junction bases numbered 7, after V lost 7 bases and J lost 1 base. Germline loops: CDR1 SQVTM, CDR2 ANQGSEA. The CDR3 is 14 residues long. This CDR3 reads CSGSISGSYNEQFF. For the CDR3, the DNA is TGCAGCGGATCAATTAGCGGGTCCTACAATGAGCAGTTCTTC.

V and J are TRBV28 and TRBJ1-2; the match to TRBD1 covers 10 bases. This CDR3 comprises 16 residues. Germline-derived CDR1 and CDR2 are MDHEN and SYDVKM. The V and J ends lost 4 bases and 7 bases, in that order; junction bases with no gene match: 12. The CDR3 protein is CASSSFGDRGRAGYTF. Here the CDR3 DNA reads TGTGCCAGCAGTTCGTTCGGGGACAGGGGTAGAGCTGGCTACACCTTC.

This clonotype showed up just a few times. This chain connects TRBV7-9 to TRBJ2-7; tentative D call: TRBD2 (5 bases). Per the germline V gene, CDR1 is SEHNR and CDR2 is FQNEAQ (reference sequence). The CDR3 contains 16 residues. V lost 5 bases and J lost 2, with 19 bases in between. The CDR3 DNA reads TGTGCCAGCAGCCCGCCCTTATCGGACGGGACCTACGAGCAGTACTTC. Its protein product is CASSPPLSDGTYEQYF.

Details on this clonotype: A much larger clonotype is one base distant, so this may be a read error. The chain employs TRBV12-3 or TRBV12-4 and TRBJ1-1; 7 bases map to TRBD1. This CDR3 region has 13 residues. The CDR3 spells CDSTSGRGTEAFF. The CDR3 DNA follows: TGTGACAGCACATCAGGCAGGGGGACTGAAGCTTTCTTT.

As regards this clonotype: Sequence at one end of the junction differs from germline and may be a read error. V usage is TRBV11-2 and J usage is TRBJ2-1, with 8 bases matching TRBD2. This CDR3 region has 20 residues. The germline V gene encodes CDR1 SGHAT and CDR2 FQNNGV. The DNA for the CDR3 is TGTGCCAGCAGCCTTCTCACGCAGCGGGAGAGTTTAACTACGGGCAATGAGCAGTCCTTC. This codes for CASSLLTQRESLTTGNEQSF.

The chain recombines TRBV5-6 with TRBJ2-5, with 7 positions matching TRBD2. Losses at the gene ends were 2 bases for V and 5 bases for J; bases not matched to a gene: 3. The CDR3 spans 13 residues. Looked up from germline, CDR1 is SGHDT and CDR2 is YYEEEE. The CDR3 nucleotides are TGTGCCAGCAGCTTTCGAGCGGGGGAGACCCAGTACTTC. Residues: CASSFRAGETQYF.

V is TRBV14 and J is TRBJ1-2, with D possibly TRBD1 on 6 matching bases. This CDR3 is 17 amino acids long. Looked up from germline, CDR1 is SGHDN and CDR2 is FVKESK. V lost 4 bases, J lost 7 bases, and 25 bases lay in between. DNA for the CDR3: TGTGCCAGCAGCCGGATCTCGTCGGACAGTCGTATACGTGGCTACACCTTC. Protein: CASSRISSDSRIRGYTF. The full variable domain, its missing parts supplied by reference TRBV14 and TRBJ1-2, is EAGVTQFPSHSVIEKGQTVTLRCDPISGHDNLYWYRRVMGKEIKFLLHFVKESKQDESGMPNNRFLAERTGGTYSTLKVQPAELEDSGVYFCASSRISSDSRIRGYTFGSGTRLTVV.

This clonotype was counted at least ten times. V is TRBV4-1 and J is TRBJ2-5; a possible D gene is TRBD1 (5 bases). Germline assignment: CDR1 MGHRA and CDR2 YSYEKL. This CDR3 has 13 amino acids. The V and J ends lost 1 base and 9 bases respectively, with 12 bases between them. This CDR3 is CASSQGVQGAQYF. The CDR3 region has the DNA TGCGCCAGCAGCCAAGGGGTCCAAGGGGCCCAGTACTTC.

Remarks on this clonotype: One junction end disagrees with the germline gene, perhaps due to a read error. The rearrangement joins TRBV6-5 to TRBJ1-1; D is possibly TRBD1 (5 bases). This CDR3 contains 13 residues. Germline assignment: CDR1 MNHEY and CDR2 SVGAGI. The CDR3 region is CVSSLGQNTEAFF. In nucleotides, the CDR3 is TGTGTCAGCAGCCTCGGACAGAACACTGAAGCTTTCTTT.

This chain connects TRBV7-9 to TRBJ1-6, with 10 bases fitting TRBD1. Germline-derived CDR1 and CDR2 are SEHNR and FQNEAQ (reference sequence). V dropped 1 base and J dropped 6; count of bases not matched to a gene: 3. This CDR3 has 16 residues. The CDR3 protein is CASSLETGGGNSPLHF. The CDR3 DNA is TGTGCCAGCAGCTTAGAGACAGGGGGCGGTAATTCACCCCTCCACTTT.

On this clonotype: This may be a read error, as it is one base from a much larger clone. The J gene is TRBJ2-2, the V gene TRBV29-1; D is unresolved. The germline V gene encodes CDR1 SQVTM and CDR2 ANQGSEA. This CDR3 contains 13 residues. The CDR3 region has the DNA TGCGGCGCGTTCTCCATCAACACCGGGGAGCTGTTTTTT. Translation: CGAFSINTGELFF.